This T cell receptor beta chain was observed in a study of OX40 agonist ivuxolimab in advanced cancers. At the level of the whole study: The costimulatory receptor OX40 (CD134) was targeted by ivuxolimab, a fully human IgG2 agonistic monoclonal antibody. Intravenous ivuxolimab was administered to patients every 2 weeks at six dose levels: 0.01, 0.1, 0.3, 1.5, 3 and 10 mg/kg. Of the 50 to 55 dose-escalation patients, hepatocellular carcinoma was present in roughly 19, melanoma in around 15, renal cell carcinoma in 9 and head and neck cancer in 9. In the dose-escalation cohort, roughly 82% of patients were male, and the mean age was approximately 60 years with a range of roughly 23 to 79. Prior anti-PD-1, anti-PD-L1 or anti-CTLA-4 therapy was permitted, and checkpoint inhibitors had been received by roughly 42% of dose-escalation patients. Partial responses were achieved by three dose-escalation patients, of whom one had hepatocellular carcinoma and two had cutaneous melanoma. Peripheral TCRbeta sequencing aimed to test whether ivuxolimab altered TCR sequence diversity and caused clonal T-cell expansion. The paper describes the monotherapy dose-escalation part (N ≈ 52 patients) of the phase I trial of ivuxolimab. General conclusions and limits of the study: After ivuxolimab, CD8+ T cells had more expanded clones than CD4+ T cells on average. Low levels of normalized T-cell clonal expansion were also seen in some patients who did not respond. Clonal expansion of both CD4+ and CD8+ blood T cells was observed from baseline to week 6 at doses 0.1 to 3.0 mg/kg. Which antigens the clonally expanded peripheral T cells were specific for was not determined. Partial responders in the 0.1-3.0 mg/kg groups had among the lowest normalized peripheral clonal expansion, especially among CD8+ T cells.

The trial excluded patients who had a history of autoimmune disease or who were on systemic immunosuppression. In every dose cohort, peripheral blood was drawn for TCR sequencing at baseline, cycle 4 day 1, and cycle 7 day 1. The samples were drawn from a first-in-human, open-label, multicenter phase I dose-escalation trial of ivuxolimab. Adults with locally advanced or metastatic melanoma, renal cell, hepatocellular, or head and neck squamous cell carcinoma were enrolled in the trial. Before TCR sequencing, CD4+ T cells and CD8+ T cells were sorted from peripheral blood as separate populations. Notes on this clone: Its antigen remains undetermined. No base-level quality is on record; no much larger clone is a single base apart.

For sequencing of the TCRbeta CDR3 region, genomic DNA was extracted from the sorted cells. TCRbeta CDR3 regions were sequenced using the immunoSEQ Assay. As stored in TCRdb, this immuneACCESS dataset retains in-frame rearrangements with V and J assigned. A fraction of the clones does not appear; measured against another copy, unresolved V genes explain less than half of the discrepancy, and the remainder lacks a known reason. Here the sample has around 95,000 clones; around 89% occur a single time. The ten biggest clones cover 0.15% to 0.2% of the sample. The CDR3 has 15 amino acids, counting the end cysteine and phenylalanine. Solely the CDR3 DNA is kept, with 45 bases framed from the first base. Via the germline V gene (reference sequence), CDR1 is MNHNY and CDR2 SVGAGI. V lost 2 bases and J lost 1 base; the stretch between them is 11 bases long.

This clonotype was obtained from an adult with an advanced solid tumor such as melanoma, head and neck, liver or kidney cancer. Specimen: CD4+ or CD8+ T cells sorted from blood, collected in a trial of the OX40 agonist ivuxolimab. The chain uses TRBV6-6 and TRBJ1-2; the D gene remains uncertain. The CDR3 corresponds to CASSYDGKSNYGYTF. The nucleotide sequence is TGTGCCAGCAGTTACGACGGGAAGAGTAACTATGGCTACACCTTC.